Reported below is one T cell receptor (beta chain). The CDR3 loop spans 14 amino acids. V lost 6 bases to trimming and J lost 6 bases, with 17 bases between them. The germline V gene encodes CDR1 LNHDA and CDR2 SQIVND (reference sequence). Authors' processing steps: Quantification of nucleated cells was approximated via reference gene primer amplification. The assay was immunoSEQ multiplex PCR, and TCRdb's table has in-frame clones only and misses some. The DNA gave D and trimming, while V, J and clone size come from that table. The data contain roughly 140,000 clones, approximately 84% of them singletons. These data come from a study of blood T cell repertoires in COVID-19. Turning to the study itself: Donors in the United States, Italy and Spain gave samples during acute or convalescent COVID-19. PBMCs, B-cell-depleted T cells, or T cells were the source of the cDNA or gDNA that made up the material.

The chain combines TRBV19 with TRBJ1-2; D is possibly TRBD1 (6 bases). This sequence originates from a human donor in a cohort sampled during active COVID-19. Material for sequencing was peripheral blood. The CDR3 loop reads CASRWKGDKNGYTF. The CDR3 coding sequence is TGTGCCAGTAGGTGGAAGGGGGATAAGAATGGCTACACCTTC. The full variable domain, rest sourced from reference TRBV19 and TRBJ1-2, is DGGITQSPKYLFRKEGQNVTLSCEQNLNHDAMYWYRQDPGQGLRLIYYSQIVNDFQKGDIAEGYSVSREKKESFPLTVTSAQKNPTAFYLCASRWKGDKNGYTFGSGTRLTVV.